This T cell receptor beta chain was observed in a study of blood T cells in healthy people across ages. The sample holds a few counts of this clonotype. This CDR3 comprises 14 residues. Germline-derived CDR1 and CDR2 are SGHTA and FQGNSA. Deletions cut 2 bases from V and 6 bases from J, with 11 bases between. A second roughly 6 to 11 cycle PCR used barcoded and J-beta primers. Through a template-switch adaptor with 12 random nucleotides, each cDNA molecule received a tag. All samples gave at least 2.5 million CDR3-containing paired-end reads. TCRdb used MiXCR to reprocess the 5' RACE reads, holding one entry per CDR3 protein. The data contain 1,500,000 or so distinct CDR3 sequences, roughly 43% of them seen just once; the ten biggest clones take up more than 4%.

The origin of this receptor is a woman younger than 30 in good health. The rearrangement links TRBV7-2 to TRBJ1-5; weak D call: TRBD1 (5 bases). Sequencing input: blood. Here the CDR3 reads CASSLRGGSQPQHF. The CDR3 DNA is TGTGCCAGCAGCTTAAGGGGAGGTAGTCAGCCCCAGCATTTT.